This TCR beta chain is drawn from a study of T cell responses to AZD1222 COVID-19 vaccine. The CDR3 sequence is 15 residues long. Per germline, CDR1 MRHNA and CDR2 SNTAGT. Unmatched junction bases numbered 1, after V lost 0 bases and J lost 5 bases. Here immunoSEQ multiplex PCR was the method, and the copy in TCRdb shows in-frame clones only, minus some. The sample carries about 130,000 clones, 91% recorded once. The sample was peripheral blood, taken on day 0 of AZD1222 vaccination. J is TRBJ2-1 and V is TRBV6-4; the match to TRBD2 covers 10 bases. This receptor was taken from an adult in good health. The CDR3 DNA sequence: TGTGCCAGCAGTGACTCTACTAGCGGGAACAATGAGCAGTTCTTC. Its translation: CASSDSTSGNNEQFF.